The present T cell receptor (beta chain) was sequenced within a study of T-cell reconstitution after alpha-beta-depleted transplantation in children. Molecular barcoding with unique molecular identifiers was used for the TCRbeta library. TCRdb reprocessed the PCR reads via MiXCR and lists one record per CDR3 protein. The sample carries hundreds of thousands of distinct CDR3 sequences, around 12% recorded once. V was cut by 7 bases and J by 1 base, with 18 bases left in between. This CDR3 has 16 residues. This clonotype originated in a human donor who donated a stem cell graft to a child with combined immunodeficiency. The chain recombines TRBV12-3 or TRBV12-4 with TRBJ2-3; D possibly uses TRBD1 or TRBD2 (5 bases each). Sequenced here: PBMCs from the stem cell graft donor, sampled from the stem cell graft. For the CDR3, the DNA is TGTGCCAGCACCACTCGGGTGTTGGGGGGCACAGATACGCAGTATTTT. It specifies CASTTRVLGGTDTQYF.